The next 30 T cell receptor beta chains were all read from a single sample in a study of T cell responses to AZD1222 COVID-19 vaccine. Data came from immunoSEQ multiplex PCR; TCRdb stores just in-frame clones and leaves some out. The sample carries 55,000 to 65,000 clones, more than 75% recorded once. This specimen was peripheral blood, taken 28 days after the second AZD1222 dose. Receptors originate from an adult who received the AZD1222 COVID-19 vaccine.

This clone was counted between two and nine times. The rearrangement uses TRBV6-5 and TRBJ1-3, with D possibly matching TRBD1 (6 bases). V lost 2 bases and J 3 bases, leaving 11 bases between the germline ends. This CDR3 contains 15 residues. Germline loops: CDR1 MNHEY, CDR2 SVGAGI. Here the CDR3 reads CASSYEQGGGNTIYF. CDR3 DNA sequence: TGTGCCAGCAGTTACGAACAGGGAGGTGGAAACACCATATATTTT.

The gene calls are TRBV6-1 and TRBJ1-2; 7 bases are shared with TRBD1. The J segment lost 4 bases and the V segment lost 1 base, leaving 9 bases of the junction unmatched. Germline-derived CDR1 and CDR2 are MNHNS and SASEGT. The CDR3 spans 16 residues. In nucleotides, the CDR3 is TGTGCCAGCAGTGAAGGGACAGGCCCAGCCGTCTATGGCTACACCTTC. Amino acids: CASSEGTGPAVYGYTF.

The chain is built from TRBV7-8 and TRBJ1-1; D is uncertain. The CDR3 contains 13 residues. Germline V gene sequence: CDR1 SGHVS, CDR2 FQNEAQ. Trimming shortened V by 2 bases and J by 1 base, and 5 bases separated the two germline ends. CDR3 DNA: TGTGCCAGCAGCTTACAACAGAACACTGAAGCTTTCTTT. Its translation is CASSLQQNTEAFF.

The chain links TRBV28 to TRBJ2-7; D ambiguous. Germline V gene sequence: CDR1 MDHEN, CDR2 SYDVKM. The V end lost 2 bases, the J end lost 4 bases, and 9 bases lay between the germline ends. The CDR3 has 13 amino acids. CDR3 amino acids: CASSLGQLYEQYV. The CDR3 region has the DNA TGTGCCAGCAGTTTAGGGCAGCTTTACGAGCAGTACGTC.

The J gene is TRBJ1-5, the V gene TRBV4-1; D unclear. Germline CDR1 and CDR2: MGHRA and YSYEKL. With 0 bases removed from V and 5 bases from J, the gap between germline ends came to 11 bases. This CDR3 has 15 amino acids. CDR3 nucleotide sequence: TGCGCCAGCAGCCAAGATGAAGGGTTCGATCAGCCCCAGCATTTT. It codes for CASSQDEGFDQPQHF.

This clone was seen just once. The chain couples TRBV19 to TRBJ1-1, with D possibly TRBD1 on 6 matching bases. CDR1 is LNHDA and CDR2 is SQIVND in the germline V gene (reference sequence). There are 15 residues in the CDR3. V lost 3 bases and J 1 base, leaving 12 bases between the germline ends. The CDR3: CASSIGGGSNTEAFF. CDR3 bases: TGTGCCAGTAGTATTGGAGGGGGATCGAACACTGAAGCTTTCTTT.

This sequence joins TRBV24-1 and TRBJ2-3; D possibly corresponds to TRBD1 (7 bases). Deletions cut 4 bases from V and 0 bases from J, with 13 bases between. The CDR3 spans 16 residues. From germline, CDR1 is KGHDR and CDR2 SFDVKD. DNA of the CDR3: TGTGCCACCAGTGAAGCGCAGGGGGGTAGCACAGATACGCAGTATTTT. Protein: CATSEAQGGSTDTQYF.

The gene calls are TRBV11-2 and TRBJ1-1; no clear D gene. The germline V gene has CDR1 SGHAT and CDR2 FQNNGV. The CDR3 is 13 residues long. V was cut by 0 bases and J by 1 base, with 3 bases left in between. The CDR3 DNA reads TGTGCCAGCAGCTTAGAAGGGAACACTGAAGCTTTCTTT. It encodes CASSLEGNTEAFF.

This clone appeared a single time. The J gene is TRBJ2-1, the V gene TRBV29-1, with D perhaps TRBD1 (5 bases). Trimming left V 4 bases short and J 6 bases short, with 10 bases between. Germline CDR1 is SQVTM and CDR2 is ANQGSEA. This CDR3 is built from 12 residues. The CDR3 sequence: CSVGTIANEQFF. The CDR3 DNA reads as TGCAGCGTTGGGACAATCGCCAATGAGCAGTTCTTC.

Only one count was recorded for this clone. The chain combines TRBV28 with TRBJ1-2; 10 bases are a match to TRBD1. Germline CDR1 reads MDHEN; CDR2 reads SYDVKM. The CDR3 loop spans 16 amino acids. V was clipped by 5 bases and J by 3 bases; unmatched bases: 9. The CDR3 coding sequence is TGTGCCAGCAGTCGTTCTTCGGGACAGGGGCACTATGGCTACACCTTC. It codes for CASSRSSGQGHYGYTF.

CDR3 coding DNA: TGTGCCAGCAGCCCACATCGTACAGGGGGCGTTGAGCAGTTCTTC. Translated: CASSPHRTGGVEQFF. The chain uses TRBV5-5 and TRBJ2-1; 9 bases line up with TRBD1. The germline gives CDR1 SGHKS, CDR2 YYEKEE (reference sequence). This CDR3 comprises 15 residues. The ends lost 4 bases at V and 9 bases at J; junction bases unmatched: 11.

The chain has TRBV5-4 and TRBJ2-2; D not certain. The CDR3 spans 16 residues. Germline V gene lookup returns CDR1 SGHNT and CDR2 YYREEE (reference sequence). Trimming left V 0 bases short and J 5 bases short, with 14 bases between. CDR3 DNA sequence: TGTGCCAGCAGCTTGGGGGGTCAAGTTCGTACCGGGGAGCTGTTTTTT. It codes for CASSLGGQVRTGELFF. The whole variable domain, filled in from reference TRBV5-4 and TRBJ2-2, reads ETGVTQSPTHLIKTRGQQVTLRCSSQSGHNTVSWYQQALGQGPQFIFQYYREEENGRGNFPPRFSGLQFPNYSSELNVNALELDDSALYLCASSLGGQVRTGELFFGEGSRLTVL.

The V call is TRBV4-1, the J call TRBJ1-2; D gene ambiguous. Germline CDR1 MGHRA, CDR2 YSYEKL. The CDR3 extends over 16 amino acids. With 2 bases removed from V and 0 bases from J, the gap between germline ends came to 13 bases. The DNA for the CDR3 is TGCGCCAGCAGCCAAAGATCCGGCAGCCCTAACTATGGCTACACCTTC. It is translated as CASSQRSGSPNYGYTF.

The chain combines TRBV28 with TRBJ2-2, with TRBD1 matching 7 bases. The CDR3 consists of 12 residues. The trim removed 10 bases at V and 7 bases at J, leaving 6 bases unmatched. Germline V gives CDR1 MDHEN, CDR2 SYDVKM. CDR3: CATFRGFGELFF. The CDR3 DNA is TGTGCCACATTCAGGGGGTTCGGGGAGCTGTTTTTT.

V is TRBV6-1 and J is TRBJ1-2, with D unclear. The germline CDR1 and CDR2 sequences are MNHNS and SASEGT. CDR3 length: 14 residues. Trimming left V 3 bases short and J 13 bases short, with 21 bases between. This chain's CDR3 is CASSDPSGSMSFTF. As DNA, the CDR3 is TGTGCCAGCAGTGACCCCTCCGGGTCCATGTCTTTCACCTTC.

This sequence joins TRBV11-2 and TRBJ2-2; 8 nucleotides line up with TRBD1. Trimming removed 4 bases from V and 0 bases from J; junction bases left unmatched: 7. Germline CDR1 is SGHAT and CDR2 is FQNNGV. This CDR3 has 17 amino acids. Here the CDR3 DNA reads TGTGCCAGCAGCTCTGCCCGACAGGGGTCGAACACCGGGGAGCTGTTTTTT. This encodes CASSSARQGSNTGELFF.

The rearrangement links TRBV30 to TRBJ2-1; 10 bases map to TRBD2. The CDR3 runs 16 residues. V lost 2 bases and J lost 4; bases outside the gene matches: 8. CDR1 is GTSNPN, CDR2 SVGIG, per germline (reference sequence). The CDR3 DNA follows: TGTGCCTGGAGTCCCCCCCTAGCGGGAGCTTACAATGAGCAGTTCTTC. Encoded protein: CAWSPPLAGAYNEQFF.

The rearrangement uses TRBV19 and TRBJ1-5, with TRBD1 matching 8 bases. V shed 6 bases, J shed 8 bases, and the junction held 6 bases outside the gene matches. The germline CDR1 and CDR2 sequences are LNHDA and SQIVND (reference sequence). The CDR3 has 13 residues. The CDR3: CASSGQGREPQHF. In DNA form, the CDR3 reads TGTGCCAGTAGCGGACAGGGACGGGAGCCCCAGCATTTT.

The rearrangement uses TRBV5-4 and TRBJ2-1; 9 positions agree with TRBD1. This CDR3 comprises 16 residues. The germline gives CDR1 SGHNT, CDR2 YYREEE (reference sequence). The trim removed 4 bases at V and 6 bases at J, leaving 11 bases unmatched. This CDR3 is CASSPVGTGRVNEQFF. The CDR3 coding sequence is TGTGCCAGCAGCCCGGTGGGGACAGGGAGGGTCAATGAGCAGTTCTTC.

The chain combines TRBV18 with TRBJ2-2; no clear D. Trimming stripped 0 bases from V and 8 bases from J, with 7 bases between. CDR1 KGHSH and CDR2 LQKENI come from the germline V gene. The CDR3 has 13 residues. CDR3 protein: CASSPPSLGELFF. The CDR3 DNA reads TGTGCCAGCTCACCACCTAGTTTGGGGGAGCTGTTTTTT.

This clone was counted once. CDR3 in DNA: TGTGCCAGTAGATCACAGGGGGCAGATGAAGCTTTCTTT. It codes for CASRSQGADEAFF. V usage is TRBV19 and J usage is TRBJ1-1; 9 bases are shared with TRBD1. The germline V gene has CDR1 LNHDA and CDR2 SQIVND (reference sequence). This CDR3 has 13 residues. V dropped 6 bases and J dropped 7; count of bases not matched to a gene: 6. Supplemented by reference TRBV19 and TRBJ1-1, the full variable domain reads DGGITQSPKYLFRKEGQNVTLSCEQNLNHDAMYWYRQDPGQGLRLIYYSQIVNDFQKGDIAEGYSVSREKKESFPLTVTSAQKNPTAFYLCASRSQGADEAFFGQGTRLTVV.

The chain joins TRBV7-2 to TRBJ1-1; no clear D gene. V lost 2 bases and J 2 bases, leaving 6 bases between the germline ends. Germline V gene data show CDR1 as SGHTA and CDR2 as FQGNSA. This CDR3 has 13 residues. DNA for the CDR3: TGTGCCAGCAGCTTAAGGCTTAACACTGAAGCTTTCTTT. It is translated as CASSLRLNTEAFF.

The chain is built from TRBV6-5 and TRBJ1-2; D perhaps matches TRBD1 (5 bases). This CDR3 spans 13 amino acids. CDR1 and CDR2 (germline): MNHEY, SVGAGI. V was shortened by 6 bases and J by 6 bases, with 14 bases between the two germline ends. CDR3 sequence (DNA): TGTGCCAGCAGGCTACAGGAGGACAATGGCTACACCTTC. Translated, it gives CASRLQEDNGYTF.

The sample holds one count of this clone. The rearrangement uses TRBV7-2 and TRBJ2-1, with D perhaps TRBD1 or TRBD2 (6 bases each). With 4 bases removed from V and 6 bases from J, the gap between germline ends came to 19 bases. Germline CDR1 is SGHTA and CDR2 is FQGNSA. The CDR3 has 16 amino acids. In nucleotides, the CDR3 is TGTGCCAGCAGCTCAAGACAGGACTATAAAGGCAATGAGCAGTTCTTC. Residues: CASSSRQDYKGNEQFF.

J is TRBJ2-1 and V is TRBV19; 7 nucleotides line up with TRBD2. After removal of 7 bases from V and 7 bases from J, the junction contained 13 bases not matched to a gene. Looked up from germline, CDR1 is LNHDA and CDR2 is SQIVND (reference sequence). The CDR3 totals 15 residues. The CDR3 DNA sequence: TGTGCCAGTACCAACCTTTGGGGAGGGATGAATGAGCAGTTCTTC. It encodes CASTNLWGGMNEQFF.

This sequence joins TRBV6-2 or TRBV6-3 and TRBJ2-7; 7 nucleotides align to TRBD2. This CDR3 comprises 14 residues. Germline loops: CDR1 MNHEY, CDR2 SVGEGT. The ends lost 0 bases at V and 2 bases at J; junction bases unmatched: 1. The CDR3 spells CASSYSRGAYEQYF. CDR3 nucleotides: TGTGCCAGCAGTTACTCACGGGGGGCCTACGAGCAGTACTTC.

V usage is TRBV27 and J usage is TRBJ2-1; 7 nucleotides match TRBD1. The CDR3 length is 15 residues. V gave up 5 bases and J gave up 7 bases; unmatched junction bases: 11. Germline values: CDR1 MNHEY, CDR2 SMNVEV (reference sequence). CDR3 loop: CASSLYRGTPNEQFF. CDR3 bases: TGTGCCAGCAGTCTCTACAGGGGTACTCCAAATGAGCAGTTCTTC.

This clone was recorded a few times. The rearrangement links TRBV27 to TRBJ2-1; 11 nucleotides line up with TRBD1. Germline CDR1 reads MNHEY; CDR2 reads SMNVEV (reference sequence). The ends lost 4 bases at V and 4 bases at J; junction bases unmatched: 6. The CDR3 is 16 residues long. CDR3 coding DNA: TGTGCCAGCAGTTCGTCGGGGACAGGGGGTTACAATGAGCAGTTCTTC. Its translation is CASSSSGTGGYNEQFF.

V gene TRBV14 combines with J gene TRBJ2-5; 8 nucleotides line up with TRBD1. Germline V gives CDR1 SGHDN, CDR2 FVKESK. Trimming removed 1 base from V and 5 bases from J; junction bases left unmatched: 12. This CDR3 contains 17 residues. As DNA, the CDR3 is TGTGCCAGCAGCCAAGTGGGGAGCATAGCAGGGGGCGAGACCCAGTACTTC. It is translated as CASSQVGSIAGGETQYF.

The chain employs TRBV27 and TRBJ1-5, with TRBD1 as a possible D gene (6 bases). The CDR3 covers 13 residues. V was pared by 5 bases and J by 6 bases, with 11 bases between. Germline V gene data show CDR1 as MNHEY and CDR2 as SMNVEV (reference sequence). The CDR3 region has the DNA TGTGCCAGCAGTCCACAGGGATCTCAGCCCCAGCATTTT. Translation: CASSPQGSQPQHF.